The 24 T cell receptor beta chains listed next were all sequenced from one sample in a study of blood T cell repertoires in COVID-19. The protocol was immunoSEQ multiplex PCR, while the TCRdb copy is restricted to in-frame clones and leaves out a portion. The sample includes 250,000 to 400,000 clones, approximately 88% of them seen just once. The sample was peripheral blood. These receptors originate from a woman aged 25 to 39 with COVID-19, enrolled during active disease.

This rearrangement joins TRBV11-3 to TRBJ2-3; TRBD1 matches 10 bases. V shed 5 bases, J shed 1 base, and the junction held 6 bases outside the gene matches. CDR3 size: 16 residues. Germline V gene lookup returns CDR1 SGHNT and CDR2 YENEEA. CDR3 sequence reads: CASSPGTGVRTDTQYF. In nucleotides, the CDR3 is TGTGCCAGCAGCCCAGGGACAGGGGTTCGCACAGATACGCAGTATTTT.

This sequence joins TRBV19 and TRBJ1-5, with D perhaps TRBD1 (6 bases). The CDR3 runs 18 residues. The germline V and J ends were trimmed by 1 base and 4 bases, with 20 bases remaining between them. From germline, CDR1 is LNHDA and CDR2 SQIVND (reference sequence). The CDR3 nucleotides are TGTGCCAGTAGTATAGGAACAGGGAACCCGTATCTGAATCAGCCCCAGCATTTT. As protein: CASSIGTGNPYLNQPQHF.

A single count supports this clone. The CDR3 DNA reads TGTGCCACCACGACCTGGGGCTCCATGAACACTGAAGCTTTCTTT. Protein product: CATTTWGSMNTEAFF. The genes are TRBV7-6 and TRBJ1-1; tentative D call: TRBD1 (5 bases). Trimming took 10 bases from V and 0 from J, leaving 18 bases between them. The CDR3 runs 15 residues. CDR1 and CDR2 from the germline V gene are SGHVS and FNYEAQ.

This clone came up once. V gene TRBV6-2 or TRBV6-3 combines with J gene TRBJ1-1; weak D call: TRBD1 (6 bases). CDR1 is MNHEY and CDR2 is SVGEGT in the germline V gene. The CDR3 totals 15 residues. V lost 4 bases and J 6 bases, leaving 18 bases between the germline ends. The CDR3 spells CASSSQLDSRPEAFF. The CDR3 DNA reads as TGTGCCAGCAGTTCTCAACTGGACAGTAGGCCTGAAGCTTTCTTT.

This rearrangement joins TRBV4-2 to TRBJ2-5; possibly TRBD2 for D (7 bases). V shed 0 bases and J shed 0 bases, with 17 bases lying between them. This CDR3 comprises 18 residues. Germline V gene sequence: CDR1 LGHNA, CDR2 YNFKEQ. The CDR3 loop is CASSQELIGGGYQETQYF. In DNA, the CDR3 is TGTGCCAGCAGCCAAGAACTCATCGGCGGGGGCTACCAAGAGACCCAGTACTTC.

The V call is TRBV5-1, the J call TRBJ1-2, with D tentatively TRBD1 (6 bases). The CDR3 is 17 residues long. V lost 4 bases to trimming and J lost 2 bases, with 21 bases between them. Germline CDR1 is SGHRS and CDR2 is YFSETQ. CDR3 region: CASSLRTARGKNYGYTF. CDR3 in DNA: TGCGCCAGCAGCCTAAGGACAGCCAGGGGAAAGAACTATGGCTACACCTTC.

This clone showed up just a few times. CDR3 sequence reads: CASSLTQPKPEYYGYTF. The CDR3 region has the DNA TGTGCCAGCAGTTTGACTCAACCGAAACCGGAATACTATGGCTACACCTTC. The chain joins TRBV28 to TRBJ1-2; D is uncertain. The V end was cut by 3 bases, the J end by 3 bases, with 20 bases between. The CDR3 sequence is 17 residues long. Germline CDR1 MDHEN, CDR2 SYDVKM.

This chain uses TRBV27 with TRBJ2-3; tentatively, D is TRBD1 (6 bases). This CDR3 is built from 14 residues. CDR1 MNHEY and CDR2 SMNVEV come from the germline V gene (reference sequence). The V gene lost 6 bases and the J gene lost 4 bases, with 14 bases spanning the gap. The CDR3 reads CASRAQGSADTQYF. The DNA of the CDR3 is TGTGCCAGCAGGGCTCAGGGGTCCGCAGATACGCAGTATTTT.

V gene TRBV24-1 combines with J gene TRBJ2-3; D assignment may be TRBD1 or TRBD2 (5 bases each). The CDR3 spans 13 residues. Germline CDR1 is KGHDR and CDR2 is SFDVKD. V was pared by 4 bases and J by 6 bases, with 10 bases between. CDR3 protein: CATSELRGDTQYF. DNA for the CDR3: TGTGCCACCAGTGAGTTGAGGGGCGATACGCAGTATTTT.

The chain is built from TRBV9 and TRBJ1-1; D gene uncertain. The CDR3 consists of 13 residues. Germline lookup yields CDR1 SGDLS and CDR2 YYNGEE. V was trimmed by 2 bases and J by 7 bases, leaving 12 bases between them. CDR3 protein: CASSVGTSFEAFF. The CDR3 DNA reads TGTGCCAGCAGCGTGGGCACGAGCTTTGAAGCTTTCTTT.

This clone was counted a single time. The V gene is TRBV4-1, the J gene TRBJ1-5; 8 bases are shared with TRBD1. Germline CDR1 MGHRA, CDR2 YSYEKL. This CDR3 spans 19 amino acids. J lost 6 bases, V lost 0 bases, and 16 bases had no gene match. CDR3 sequence: CASSQDSEDRDSLFQPQHF. Written as DNA, the CDR3 is TGCGCCAGCAGCCAAGATTCCGAGGACAGGGATAGTTTATTTCAGCCCCAGCATTTT.

The chain has TRBV7-9 and TRBJ1-6, with D maybe TRBD1 (5 bases). Germline V lookup: CDR1 SEHNR, CDR2 FQNEAQ (reference sequence). V was pared by 5 bases and J by 9 bases, with 11 bases between. The CDR3 length is 13 residues. The CDR3 sequence: CASSRRGVSPLHF. CDR3 DNA sequence: TGTGCCAGCAGCCGACGGGGGGTTTCACCCCTCCACTTT.

V is TRBV7-6 and J is TRBJ1-2; a weak D match, TRBD1 (5 bases). Germline V CDR1 and CDR2: SGHVS, FNYEAQ. The CDR3 covers 13 residues. V was trimmed by 5 bases and J by 2 bases, leaving 9 bases between them. CDR3 bases: TGTGCCAGCAGCCCGGACAAGAACTATGGCTACACCTTC. Protein: CASSPDKNYGYTF.

This sequence joins TRBV19 and TRBJ1-4; D is undetermined. CDR1 is LNHDA and CDR2 is SQIVND in the germline V gene (reference sequence). Trimming pared 3 bases from V and 7 bases from J, leaving 18 bases between. This CDR3 comprises 16 residues. CDR3 amino acids: CASSIGGNGGGEKLFF. For the CDR3, the DNA is TGTGCCAGTAGTATCGGTGGGAACGGAGGAGGTGAAAAACTGTTTTTT.

The rearrangement links TRBV4-1 to TRBJ1-1; 7 bases are shared with TRBD1. Germline CDR1 MGHRA, CDR2 YSYEKL. The junction had 18 bases not matched to a gene; V was cut back by 4 bases and J by 7 bases. CDR3 length: 17 residues. The CDR3 reads CASSPNKRAGTDGEAFF. The CDR3 DNA follows: TGCGCCAGCAGCCCCAACAAACGGGCCGGGACAGACGGTGAAGCTTTCTTT.

As regards this clone: This sample also contains other DNA sequences that code for the same CDR3. J is TRBJ1-5 and V is TRBV20-1; 8 nucleotides match TRBD1. This CDR3 is built from 14 residues. The germline V gene has CDR1 DFQATT and CDR2 SNEGSKA (reference sequence). Losses at the gene ends were 3 bases for V and 7 bases for J; bases not matched to a gene: 8. Here the CDR3 DNA reads TGCAGTGCTAGTTCAGGGGGCAGAGGCCAGCCCCAGCATTTT. Translating gives CSASSGGRGQPQHF.

This chain links TRBV19 with TRBJ2-7; TRBD1 aligns across 10 bases. Germline V gives CDR1 LNHDA, CDR2 SQIVND (reference sequence). The V gene end was trimmed by 4 bases and the J gene end by 4 bases; junction bases not matched to a gene: 13. The CDR3 has 17 amino acids. The CDR3 nucleotides are TGTGCCAGTAGTACCGCCCTCGACAGGGGGCTAGGGTACGAGCAGTACTTC. The encoded protein is CASSTALDRGLGYEQYF.

This clone was detected only a few times. The CDR3 sequence is CASSLTGNRSPLHF. DNA for the CDR3: TGTGCCAGCAGCTTAACAGGGAATCGTTCACCCCTCCACTTT. The gene calls are TRBV6-2 or TRBV6-3 and TRBJ1-6, with D possibly TRBD1 on 6 matching bases. The V gene lost 6 bases and the J gene lost 9 bases, with 15 bases spanning the gap. Germline V lookup: CDR1 MNHEY, CDR2 SVGEGT. The CDR3 extends over 14 amino acids.

The rearrangement links TRBV18 to TRBJ1-5, with D hard to call. CDR3 length: 16 residues. V lost 5 bases, J lost 2 bases, and 16 bases lay in between. From germline, CDR1 is KGHSH and CDR2 LQKENI. Here the CDR3 DNA reads TGTGCCAGCTCAACTGGATTCTTGACTGGCAATCAGCCCCAGCATTTT. Translating gives CASSTGFLTGNQPQHF. The whole variable domain, remainder taken from reference TRBV18 and TRBJ1-5, is NAGVMQNPRHLVRRRGQEARLRCSPMKGHSHVYWYRQLPEEGLKFMVYLQKENIIDESGMPKERFSAEFPKEGPSILRIQQVVRGDSAAYFCASSTGFLTGNQPQHFGDGTRLSIL.

This clone has just a few counts. V usage is TRBV24-1 and J usage is TRBJ2-1; 10 bases line up with TRBD2. Germline-derived CDR1 and CDR2 are KGHDR and SFDVKD. The CDR3 sequence is 17 residues long. Unmatched junction bases numbered 14, after V lost 4 bases and J lost 9 bases. The CDR3 is CATSDLSSSGGLSEQFF. The CDR3 bases are TGTGCCACCAGTGACCTCTCATCTAGCGGGGGTCTCAGTGAGCAGTTCTTC.

The rearrangement joins TRBV2 to TRBJ1-1; no clear D gene. The CDR3 covers 13 residues. The V gene lost 4 bases and the J gene lost 4 bases, with 10 bases spanning the gap. Germline CDR1 is SNHLY and CDR2 is FYNNEI. CDR3 bases: TGTGCCAGCAGTGGAGAGGGTGTCACTGAAGCTTTCTTT. Translated, it gives CASSGEGVTEAFF.

The chain employs TRBV11-3 and TRBJ2-5; 14 nucleotides line up with TRBD2. V was clipped by 4 bases and J by 3 bases; unmatched bases: 10. Germline-derived CDR1 and CDR2 are SGHNT and YENEEA. This CDR3 has 18 amino acids. The chain's CDR3 is CASSSGRTSGGLEETQYF. CDR3 nucleotide sequence: TGTGCCAGCAGCTCAGGGCGGACTAGCGGGGGGCTAGAAGAGACCCAGTACTTC.

J is TRBJ1-6 and V is TRBV4-3; 7 nucleotides line up with TRBD1. Germline assignment: CDR1 LGHNA and CDR2 YSLEER. The CDR3 runs to 15 residues. The trim removed 0 bases at V and 10 bases at J, leaving 6 bases unmatched. CDR3 loop: CASSQERDSRSPLHF. The CDR3 DNA reads TGCGCCAGCAGCCAAGAAAGGGACAGCAGATCACCCCTCCACTTT.

V gene TRBV6-5 combines with J gene TRBJ1-2; D possibly corresponds to TRBD1 (5 bases). Trimming removed 5 bases from V and 5 bases from J, with 12 bases in between. CDR1 is MNHEY, CDR2 SVGAGI, per germline. The CDR3 has 13 residues. The CDR3 nucleotides read TGTGCCAGCAGTCCAGGGTACCATTATGGCTACACCTTC. Amino acids: CASSPGYHYGYTF.